Listed below are T cell receptor beta chains from one sample, sequenced in a study of CD8+ T cells in alopecia areata. Produced via immunoSEQ multiplex PCR; TCRdb's table is partial and in-frame only. The sample has 120,000 to 150,000 clones, 80% to 90% seen once. The specimen was CD8+ T cells sorted from blood, collected at week 0. The receptors derive from a human donor with alopecia areata. The CDR3 runs from the conserved cysteine through the conserved F or W. D genes are given only for firm matches. Clone size is not always given. Where it is, it says once, few, many or a class for expanded clones.

>TRBV7-8|TRBD2|TRBJ2-3|once
TGTGCCAGCAGCCGAAGCGGGGGCACAGATACGCAGTATTTT
CASSRSGGTDTQYF
>TRBV12-5|TRBD1|TRBJ1-3|.
TGTGCTAGTGGTTTGGGACAGGGGACGAGCTCTGGAAACACCATATATTTT
CASGLGQGTSSGNTIYF
>TRBV6-1|.|TRBJ2-2|.
TGTGCCAGCAGTGAAGTGGGCGGTTCGAACACCGGGGAGCTGTTTTTT
CASSEVGGSNTGELFF
>TRBV5-1|TRBD1|TRBJ2-3|few
TGCGCCAGCAGCTACGGGACAGGGTCAGATACGCAGTATTTT
CASSYGTGSDTQYF
>TRBV27|.|TRBJ1-4|once
TGTGCCAGCAGTCCCAATTTTGAGGAACTGTTTTTT
CASSPNFEELFF
>TRBV29-1|.|TRBJ2-7|.
TGCAGCGTGGGACCGGGACGGACGAACTACGAGCAGTACTTC
CSVGPGRTNYEQYF
>TRBV28|.|TRBJ2-1|.
TGTGCCAGCAGTTTTATGGGACTGGTGCAGTTCTTC
CASSFMGLVQFF
>TRBV27|TRBD1|TRBJ2-7|.
TGTGCCAGTAGCGGAGGACAGGGCTACGAGCAGTACTTC
CASSGGQGYEQYF
>TRBV7-3|.|TRBJ1-1|.
TGTGCCAGCAGCTTAGGAACAGGGTACACTGAAGCTTTCTTT
CASSLGTGYTEAFF
>TRBV27|.|TRBJ1-1|once
TGTGCCAACAGTTTCGGGCAGGGCACTGAAGCTTTCTTT
CANSFGQGTEAFF
>TRBV9|.|TRBJ2-3|.
TGTGCCAGCAGCGTAGGTAGGAGGACGGATACGCAGTATTTT
CASSVGRRTDTQYF
>TRBV5-4|TRBD1|TRBJ1-2|.
TGTGCCAGCAGCGAGCCTACCAAGGGGGCGGATGGATATGGCTACACCTTC
CASSEPTKGADGYGYTF
>TRBV12-5|TRBD2|TRBJ2-5|large
TGTGCTAGTGGCCTTGGAGGCGGGAGGGAGACCCAGTACTTC
CASGLGGGRETQYF
>TRBV5-1|.|TRBJ2-7|once
TGCGCCAGCAGCTTCGGAGTCTCCTACGAGCAGTACTTC
CASSFGVSYEQYF
>TRBV7-8|TRBD2|TRBJ2-3|.
TGTGCCAGCAGCTTAGGTAGACTAGCGGCCACAGATACGCAGTATTTT
CASSLGRLAATDTQYF
>TRBV29-1|.|TRBJ2-1|.
TGCAGCGCTGGCGGGGATCCCGGGAGCTCCTACAATGAGCAGTTCTTC
CSAGGDPGSSYNEQFF
>TRBV4-1|TRBD2|TRBJ2-3|.
TGCGCCAGCAGCCAAGGGCTAGCGGCTTTCACAGATACGCAGTATTTT
CASSQGLAAFTDTQYF
>TRBV6-5|.|TRBJ1-1|.
TGTGCCAGCAGTTACTCGAACGTGGCTAACACTGAAGCTTTCTTT
CASSYSNVANTEAFF
>TRBV2|.|TRBJ1-5|.
TGTGCCAGCAGTGAAGCGATAGGGCAGGGTGTAACTCAGCCCCAGCATTTT
CASSEAIGQGVTQPQHF
>TRBV29-1|TRBD2|TRBJ2-5|.
TGCAGCGTTAATCTTGCGGGAGGGCCGGTGGAGACCCAGTACTTC
CSVNLAGGPVETQYF
>TRBV6-4|TRBD2|TRBJ2-3|few
TGTGCCAGCAGTAGCGGGGGGGCCACAGATACGCAGTATTTT
CASSSGGATDTQYF
>TRBV7-9|.|TRBJ2-3|.
TGTGCCAGCAGCTTCCCGTCGGCGGATACGCAGTATTTT
CASSFPSADTQYF
>TRBV7-9|.|TRBJ2-1|.
TGTGCCAGCAGCTCCCCAATGGAGCAGTTCTTC
CASSSPMEQFF
>TRBV5-6|TRBD1|TRBJ2-7|.
TGTGCCAGCAGCTTGGGGACAGGATTCTACGAGCAGTACTTC
CASSLGTGFYEQYF
>TRBV11-3|.|TRBJ2-2|.
TGTGCCAGCAGCTTAATAGGTGATGCCGGGGAGCTGTTTTTT
CASSLIGDAGELFF
>TRBV27|.|TRBJ2-7|.
TGTGCCAGCACCCCATTTGCTGGCTACGAGCAGTACTTC
CASTPFAGYEQYF
>TRBV4-1|.|TRBJ2-1|.
TGCGCCAGCAGCCAAGACAGGGAAAATGAGCAGTTCTTC
CASSQDRENEQFF
>TRBV6-6|.|TRBJ1-5|.
TGTGCCAGCAGCCCCTCTTCGTGGGCGGGAGGGCAGCCCCAGCATTTT
CASSPSSWAGGQPQHF
>TRBV23-1|.|TRBJ2-7|.
TGCGCCAGCAGTCAGCCCGAGCAGTACTTC
CASSQPEQYF
>TRBV27|TRBD2|TRBJ2-4|few
TGTGCCAGCTCGATGACCGGGACTAGCGGGAGCATTCAGTACTTC
CASSMTGTSGSIQYF
>TRBV29-1|.|TRBJ2-7|few
TGCAGCGTTACCGGGATCTCTTACGAGCAGTACTTC
CSVTGISYEQYF
>TRBV2|.|TRBJ2-1|.
TGTGCCAGCAGCTTTCGGGACGGGACCACGGGACTCTTC
CASSFRDGTTGLF
>TRBV6-5|TRBD1|TRBJ2-7|.
TGTGCCAGCAGTTACTTCGGGACAGACTCCTACGAGCAGTACTTC
CASSYFGTDSYEQYF
>TRBV5-1|.|TRBJ1-5|once
TGCGCCAGCAGCTTGGGTAGCAATCAGCCCCAGCATTTT
CASSLGSNQPQHF
>TRBV9|.|TRBJ2-1|once
TGTGCCAGCAGCCCCACGACTAGCTACAATGAGCAGTTCTTC
CASSPTTSYNEQFF
>TRBV27|TRBD1|TRBJ2-5|.
TGTGCCAGCAGTCCCTCGGGGCAGGGGGCGGGAGAGACCCAGTACTTC
CASSPSGQGAGETQYF
>TRBV10-1|TRBD1|TRBJ2-2|.
TGCGCCAGCACCGACGGGACAGGGGGACACTTATTGAGGGACACCGGGGAGCTGTTTTTT
CASTDGTGGHLLRDTGELFF
>TRBV2|TRBD1|TRBJ2-7|.
TGTGCCAGCAGGGGGACAGGGGACTACGAGCAGTACTTC
CASRGTGDYEQYF
>TRBV6-1|.|TRBJ2-3|.
TGTGCCAGCAGTTATATTTTGGGCCATACGCAGTATTTT
CASSYILGHTQYF
>TRBV7-9|.|TRBJ2-7|.
TGTGCCAGCAGCTTAGGGGCGCCCGGCGAGCAGTACTTC
CASSLGAPGEQYF
>TRBV9|.|TRBJ2-7|.
TGTGCCAGCAGCGTTAACAGAATAAGCGGGGAGCAGTACTTC
CASSVNRISGEQYF
>TRBV27|.|TRBJ2-3|.
TGTGCCAGCAGTTTAGGCGTCGATAGGTCCACAGATACGCAGTATTTT
CASSLGVDRSTDTQYF